The 2 T cell receptor beta chains listed next were all sequenced from one sample in a study of blood T cell repertoires in COVID-19. Assay used: immunoSEQ multiplex PCR; TCRdb lists only in-frame clones, some missing. The data hold about 280,000 clones, with around 86% observed a single time. The sequenced sample consisted of peripheral blood. These receptors all come from a woman aged 30 to 39 who had recovered from COVID-19.

The chain joins TRBV19 to TRBJ2-7; 8 bases align to TRBD1. V dropped 5 bases and J dropped 2; count of bases not matched to a gene: 5. Germline CDR1 is LNHDA and CDR2 is SQIVND (reference sequence). This CDR3 has 14 amino acids. CDR3 region: CASSVDRVPYEQYF. CDR3 nucleotides: TGTGCCAGTAGTGTGGACAGGGTGCCCTACGAGCAGTACTTC.

This chain uses TRBV6-5 with TRBJ1-2; TRBD1 matches at 7 bases. CDR3 length: 15 amino acids. V was pared by 6 bases and J by 8 bases, with 15 bases of the junction left unmatched. Germline V gene sequence: CDR1 MNHEY, CDR2 SVGAGI. This CDR3 reads CASRLHLTGRAGYTF. For the CDR3, the DNA is TGTGCCAGCAGACTCCACCTGACAGGGCGGGCCGGCTACACCTTC.